This T cell receptor (beta chain) was identified in a study of tumor-infiltrating lymphocytes in primary liver carcinoma. The study's findings and limits: Blood had a significantly lower top-250-clone fraction than tumors did (p = 0.039). Among top clones, only about 7-24% appeared in all five tumor regions.

Without any cell sorting, about 19-30 mg of bulk tissue yielded co-extracted RNA and DNA. Surgical resection was the treatment these patients received for primary liver carcinoma. As regards this clonotype: Its antigen is undetermined. A much larger clone lies a single base off, so this may be a read error.

The investigators made TCR beta cDNA from roughly 0.45 ug total RNA, using a constant-region primer. A slightly modified ARM-PCR protocol with three nested multiplex PCR rounds produced these TCR beta libraries. It was with TRBV1-TRBV30 forward primers and a C-beta reverse primer that the first two PCR rounds were run, at around 9 cycles each. TCRdb re-called the multiplex PCR reads with MiXCR, one entry per CDR3 protein. The top ten hold 12% of the sample, which has some 100,000 distinct CDR3 sequences, approximately 70% seen once. The CDR3 has 13 residues. The V gene's germline CDR1 is SGHDT and CDR2 YYEEEE. V lost 6 bases, J lost 5 bases, and 7 bases stayed unmatched.

The specimen was liver tumor tissue from sampling region 2. Specified subset: tumor region T2, inferior pole. This receptor was identified in a woman aged 55-70 years with primary liver carcinoma and hepatitis B virus infection. The V gene is TRBV5-6, the J gene TRBJ2-7; 8 bases map to TRBD2. The CDR3 region has the DNA TGTGCCAGCAACTCCAGCGGGAGACACGAGCAGTACTTC. Translated, it gives CASNSSGRHEQYF.